This TCR beta chain was sequenced during a study of beta chain features in type 1 diabetes. cDNA synthesis used the whole RNA isolate, giving expressed TCRB sequences. Sequencing used immunoSEQ multiplex PCR; TCRdb keeps in-frame clones, though not all of them. The sample holds approximately 140,000 clones, roughly 50% seen once. The sequence derives from a man between 18 and 35 years old in good health. Sequencing input: Tregs from blood.

The CDR3 nucleotides read TGCGCCAGCAGCTTGCAGGGGGCTCGCGAGCAGTACTTC. It encodes CASSLQGAREQYF. The J gene is TRBJ2-7, the V gene TRBV5-1, with 8 bases matching TRBD1. Per germline, CDR1 SGHRS and CDR2 YFSETQ. The CDR3 loop spans 13 amino acids. J lost 6 bases, V lost 1 base, and 3 bases had no gene match.